One sample yielded the 29 T cell receptor beta chains listed below, sequenced in a study of monozygotic twins with inflammatory bowel disease. TCRdb re-called the 5' RACE reads; every CDR3 protein appears as one record, without DNA. The sample features more than 300,000 distinct CDR3 sequences, with 2% to 3% in its top ten. The specimen sequenced was blood. These receptors were obtained from a human donor with ulcerative colitis or Crohn's disease, or a healthy co-twin of an affected twin (not recorded which).

The genes are TRBV9 and TRBJ1-1; the TCRdb call, TRBD1, lacks DNA for checking. The CDR3 loop spans 13 amino acids. The germline CDR1 and CDR2 sequences are SGDLS and YYNGEE. CDR3: CASSVNRQGEAFF.

This sequence joins TRBV10-3 and TRBJ2-7; TCRdb outputs TRBD1, but without DNA this stays unchecked. The CDR3 spans 16 residues. CDR1 is ENHRY and CDR2 is SYGVKD in the germline V gene. The CDR3 sequence is CAISEFGGSDPYEQYF.

The chain recombines TRBV7-8 with TRBJ1-2. Germline values: CDR1 SGHVS, CDR2 FQNEAQ. The CDR3 totals 15 residues. Here the CDR3 reads CASSFSVGSNYGYTF.

The rearrangement joins TRBV30 to TRBJ2-1; the TCRdb call, TRBD2, lacks DNA for checking. The length of the CDR3 is 15 residues. Germline CDR1 is GTSNPN and CDR2 is SVGIG (reference sequence). CDR3 sequence reads: CAWGLLAGINNEQFF.

The chain recombines TRBV29-1 with TRBJ2-3; the D gene TCRdb calls, TRBD1, cannot be checked with no DNA. Germline V CDR1 and CDR2: SQVTM, ANQGSEA. CDR3 length: 12 amino acids. The CDR3 region is CSATTGTDTQYF.

The rearrangement links TRBV12-3 or TRBV12-4 to TRBJ1-2; as DNA is missing, the TRBD1 call by TCRdb cannot be tested. The length of the CDR3 is 13 residues. The CDR3 protein is CASSRQENYGYTF.

The chain has TRBV29-1 and TRBJ1-2; TCRdb picks TRBD1, but there is no DNA to check that call. Germline V gene data show CDR1 as SQVTM and CDR2 as ANQGSEA. The CDR3 is 12 amino acids. CDR3: CSVDTDSYGYTF.

This sequence joins TRBV18 and TRBJ2-7. Per germline, CDR1 KGHSH and CDR2 LQKENI. The CDR3 totals 12 residues. The CDR3 is CASSPPVGEQYF.

J is TRBJ2-2 and V is TRBV7-2; TCRdb reports TRBD1, a call that lacks DNA to check it against. CDR1 and CDR2 (germline): SGHTA, FQGNSA. The CDR3 spans 13 residues. CDR3 amino acids: CASSPDRVGELFF.

The V call is TRBV20-1, the J call TRBJ2-3; the TCRdb D gene call, TRBD1, has no DNA to confirm it. This CDR3 region has 15 residues. CDR1 is DFQATT, CDR2 SNEGSKA, per germline (reference sequence). CDR3 in amino acids: CSARDRRGGTDTQYF.

The chain is built from TRBV24-1 and TRBJ2-1; there is no DNA to check the TCRdb D call of TRBD2. CDR1 is KGHDR and CDR2 is SFDVKD in the germline V gene. This CDR3 region has 15 residues. CDR3 sequence: CATSASGGLRYEQFF.

The chain recombines TRBV5-1 with TRBJ1-1. The CDR3 totals 14 residues. In germline, CDR1 is SGHRS, CDR2 YFSETQ. The chain's CDR3 is CASSLQVSDTEAFF.

The chain is built from TRBV6-2 or TRBV6-3 and TRBJ1-4. The CDR3 consists of 15 residues. Germline V gene sequence: CDR1 MNHEY, CDR2 SVGEGT. CDR3 amino acids: CASSLGRGGSEKLFF.

The rearrangement links TRBV18 to TRBJ1-5. The CDR3 is made up of 15 amino acids. The V gene's germline CDR1 is KGHSH and CDR2 LQKENI. This chain's CDR3 is CASSPLDARNQPQHF. Supplemented by reference TRBV18 and TRBJ1-5, the full variable domain reads NAGVMQNPRHLVRRRGQEARLRCSPMKGHSHVYWYRQLPEEGLKFMVYLQKENIIDESGMPKERFSAEFPKEGPSILRIQQVVRGDSAAYFCASSPLDARNQPQHFGDGTRLSIL.

V is TRBV5-1 and J is TRBJ2-5; TCRdb calls TRBD1, which cannot be checked without DNA. This CDR3 contains 15 residues. Germline V lookup: CDR1 SGHRS, CDR2 YFSETQ. CDR3 sequence: CASSQLDQGQETQYF.

J is TRBJ2-7 and V is TRBV7-9; lacking DNA, the TRBD1 call made by TCRdb goes unchecked. Germline V gene sequence: CDR1 SEHNR, CDR2 FQNEAQ (reference sequence). The CDR3 has 14 residues. The CDR3 protein is CASSYTTGGWEQYF.

The chain uses TRBV25-1 and TRBJ2-3; TCRdb reports TRBD1, a call that lacks DNA to check it against. CDR1 and CDR2 from the germline V gene are MGHDK and SYGVNS. The CDR3 covers 15 residues. The CDR3 loop reads CASSVFRGVTDTQYF.

The chain recombines TRBV20-1 with TRBJ2-3; TCRdb gives TRBD2 as the D gene, but with no DNA this cannot be confirmed. Germline-derived CDR1 and CDR2 are DFQATT and SNEGSKA (reference sequence). The CDR3 is made up of 17 amino acids. The CDR3 spells CSAATSGGLGSTDTQYF.

The chain is built from TRBV20-1 and TRBJ2-5; the TCRdb call, TRBD1, lacks DNA for checking. From germline, CDR1 is DFQATT and CDR2 SNEGSKA (reference sequence). This CDR3 comprises 13 residues. The chain's CDR3 is CSAPDRGQETQYF.

The V gene is TRBV20-1, the J gene TRBJ2-2; without DNA, the TCRdb call of TRBD2 cannot be checked. The germline gives CDR1 DFQATT, CDR2 SNEGSKA (reference sequence). CDR3 length: 15 residues. CDR3 residues: CSARDQGGLTGELFF.

The rearrangement uses TRBV7-9 and TRBJ1-6; the D call of TRBD1 rests on TCRdb alone, since no DNA is present to check it. CDR1 SEHNR and CDR2 FQNEAQ come from the germline V gene (reference sequence). The CDR3 is made up of 17 amino acids. The CDR3 sequence is CASSPLGQGRSNSPLHF.

The chain uses TRBV6-1 and TRBJ2-3; TCRdb calls TRBD2, which cannot be checked without DNA. This CDR3 region has 14 residues. Per the germline V gene, CDR1 is MNHNS and CDR2 is SASEGT. The CDR3 is CASRAEGLTDTQYF.

The chain employs TRBV5-1 and TRBJ2-7; TCRdb proposes TRBD1, but this gene call is untestable without DNA. The CDR3 totals 15 residues. The V gene's germline CDR1 is SGHRS and CDR2 YFSETQ. This chain's CDR3 is CASSLERQGIYEQYF.

Here the CDR3 reads CSASGRGLSGANVLTF. The chain joins TRBV20-1 to TRBJ2-6; TCRdb outputs TRBD1, but without DNA this stays unchecked. There are 16 residues in the CDR3. Germline CDR1 reads DFQATT; CDR2 reads SNEGSKA (reference sequence).

The chain has TRBV7-9 and TRBJ2-3; as DNA is missing, the TRBD1 call by TCRdb cannot be tested. Germline V lookup: CDR1 SEHNR, CDR2 FQNEAQ (reference sequence). CDR3 length: 14 amino acids. The CDR3 here is CASSFEQTEDTQYF.

This chain links TRBV29-1 with TRBJ2-5. CDR1 and CDR2 (germline): SQVTM, ANQGSEA. The CDR3 covers 11 residues. The CDR3 here is CSVGSLETQYF.

The rearrangement uses TRBV13 and TRBJ2-5; TCRdb reports TRBD1, a call that lacks DNA to check it against. Per the germline V gene, CDR1 is PRHDT and CDR2 is FYEKMQ (reference sequence). This CDR3 spans 16 amino acids. The CDR3 is CASSPWGTGGQETQYF.

V usage is TRBV5-1 and J usage is TRBJ2-1; TCRdb returns TRBD1, unconfirmable since there is no DNA. The CDR3 totals 14 residues. CDR1 SGHRS and CDR2 YFSETQ come from the germline V gene. This chain's CDR3 is CASSGGGPYNEQFF.

This chain links TRBV2 with TRBJ2-5; TCRdb indicates TRBD1, and absent DNA this call remains unverified. Germline-derived CDR1 and CDR2 are SNHLY and FYNNEI. The CDR3 has 13 amino acids. This CDR3 reads CASSQTGVETQYF.